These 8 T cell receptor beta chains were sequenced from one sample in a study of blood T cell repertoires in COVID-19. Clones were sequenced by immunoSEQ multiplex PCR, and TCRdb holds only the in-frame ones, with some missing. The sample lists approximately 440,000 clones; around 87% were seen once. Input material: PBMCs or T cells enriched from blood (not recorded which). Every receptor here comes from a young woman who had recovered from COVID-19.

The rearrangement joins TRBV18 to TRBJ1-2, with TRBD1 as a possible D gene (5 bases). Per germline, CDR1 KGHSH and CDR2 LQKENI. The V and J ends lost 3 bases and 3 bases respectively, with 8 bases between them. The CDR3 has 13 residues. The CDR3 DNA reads TGTGCCAGCTCACCGACAGACGACTATGGCTACACCTTC. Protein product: CASSPTDDYGYTF.

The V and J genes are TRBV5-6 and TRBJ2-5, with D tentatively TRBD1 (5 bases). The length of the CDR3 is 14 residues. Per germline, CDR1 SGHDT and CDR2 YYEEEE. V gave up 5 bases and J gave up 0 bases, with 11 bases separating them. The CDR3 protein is CASRLGANQETQYF. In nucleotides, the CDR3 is TGTGCCAGCAGATTAGGGGCCAACCAAGAGACCCAGTACTTC.

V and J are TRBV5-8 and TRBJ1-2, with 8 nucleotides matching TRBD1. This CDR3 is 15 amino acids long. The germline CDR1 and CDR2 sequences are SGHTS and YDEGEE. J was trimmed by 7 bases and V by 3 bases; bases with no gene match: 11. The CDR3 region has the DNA TGTGCCAGCAGCTCCATGGACAGGGCCTGGTCTGGCTACACCTTC. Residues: CASSSMDRAWSGYTF.

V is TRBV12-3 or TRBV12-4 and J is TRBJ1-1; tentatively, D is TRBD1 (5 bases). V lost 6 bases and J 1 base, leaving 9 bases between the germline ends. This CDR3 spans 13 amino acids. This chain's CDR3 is CASSPQGNTEAFF. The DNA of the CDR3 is TGTGCCAGCAGCCCTCAGGGGAACACTGAAGCTTTCTTT.

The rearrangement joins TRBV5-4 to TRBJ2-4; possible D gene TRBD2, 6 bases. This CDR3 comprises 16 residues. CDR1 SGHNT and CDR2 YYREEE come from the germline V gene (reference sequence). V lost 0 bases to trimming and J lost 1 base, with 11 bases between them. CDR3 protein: CASSLDLASAKNIQYF. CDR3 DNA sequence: TGTGCCAGCAGCTTGGACCTAGCGAGTGCCAAAAACATTCAGTACTTC.

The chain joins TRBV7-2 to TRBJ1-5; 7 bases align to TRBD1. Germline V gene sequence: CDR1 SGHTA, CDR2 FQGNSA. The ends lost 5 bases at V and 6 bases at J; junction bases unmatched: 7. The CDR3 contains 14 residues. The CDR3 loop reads CASSGNRGVQPQHF. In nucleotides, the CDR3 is TGTGCCAGCAGCGGGAACAGGGGTGTTCAGCCCCAGCATTTT.

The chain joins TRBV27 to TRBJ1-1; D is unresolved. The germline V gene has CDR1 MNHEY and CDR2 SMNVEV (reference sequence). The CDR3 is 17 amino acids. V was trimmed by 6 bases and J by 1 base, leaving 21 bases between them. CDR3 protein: CASRYLREERKNTEAFF. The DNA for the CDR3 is TGTGCCAGCAGGTACCTTAGGGAGGAAAGGAAGAACACTGAAGCTTTCTTT.

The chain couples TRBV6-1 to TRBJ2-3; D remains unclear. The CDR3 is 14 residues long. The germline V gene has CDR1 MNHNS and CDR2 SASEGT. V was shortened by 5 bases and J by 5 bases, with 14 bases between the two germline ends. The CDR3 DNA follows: TGTGCCAGCAGTCCCACTGAGGTTTTAGATACGCAGTATTTT. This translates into CASSPTEVLDTQYF.